Below, 30 T cell receptor beta chains from the same sample are listed, as sequenced in a study of cytomegalovirus exposure and HLA in healthy donors. PCR involved 60 Vbeta and 13 Jbeta primers. Method: immunoSEQ multiplex PCR; TCRdb's copy keeps in-frame clones and lacks some. In the table there are 150,000 to 200,000 clones, 65% to 80% of which are singletons. Sequenced: PBMCs. The receptor source for this set is a woman aged 50 to 65 in good health and CMV-seropositive.

The rearrangement links TRBV5-4 to TRBJ1-2, with a weak D call TRBD1 (5 bases). Trimming pared 4 bases from V and 7 bases from J, leaving 17 bases between. CDR1 is SGHNT and CDR2 is YYREEE in the germline V gene (reference sequence). This CDR3 has 14 residues. The CDR3 DNA is TGTGCCAGCAGCGTGAAAGCCGGGGGTTCTGGCTACACCTTC. It encodes CASSVKAGGSGYTF. Full variable domain (outside the CDR3, taken from reference TRBV5-4 and TRBJ1-2): ETGVTQSPTHLIKTRGQQVTLRCSSQSGHNTVSWYQQALGQGPQFIFQYYREEENGRGNFPPRFSGLQFPNYSSELNVNALELDDSALYLCASSVKAGGSGYTFGSGTRLTVV.

The V call is TRBV5-1, the J call TRBJ2-3, with 7 bases matching TRBD1. Per germline, CDR1 SGHRS and CDR2 YFSETQ. V was clipped by 4 bases and J by 3 bases; unmatched bases: 8. The length of the CDR3 is 15 residues. Here the CDR3 DNA reads TGCGCCAGCAGCCGAGAAGGACAGGAAACAGATACGCAGTATTTT. Encoded protein: CASSREGQETDTQYF.

The chain joins TRBV11-2 to TRBJ1-4; D call uncertain. The CDR3 consists of 14 residues. The germline gives CDR1 SGHAT, CDR2 FQNNGV. V shed 5 bases and J shed 6 bases, with 13 bases lying between them. This chain's CDR3 is CASSRILRHEKLFF. The CDR3 DNA sequence: TGTGCCAGCAGCCGTATCCTCAGGCATGAAAAACTGTTTTTT.

V gene TRBV7-9 combines with J gene TRBJ2-5; no firm D call. V was trimmed by 5 bases and J by 1 base, leaving 8 bases between them. CDR3 length equals 13 residues. CDR1 is SEHNR, CDR2 FQNEAQ, per germline (reference sequence). CDR3 in DNA: TGTGCCAGCAGCAAAACAGTCCAAGAGACCCAGTACTTC. This translates into CASSKTVQETQYF.

The chain carries TRBV5-4 and TRBJ2-5, with 7 bases fitting TRBD1. CDR1 and CDR2 from the germline V gene are SGHNT and YYREEE (reference sequence). J gave up 4 bases and V 4 bases, and 7 bases lay outside the gene matches. There are 14 residues in the CDR3. This CDR3 is CASSPGQVAETQYF. CDR3 coding DNA: TGTGCCAGCAGCCCCGGACAGGTGGCAGAGACCCAGTACTTC.

The rearrangement joins TRBV18 to TRBJ2-7; 9 bases are a match to TRBD2. The CDR3 loop spans 14 amino acids. V shed 6 bases and J 2 bases; nucleotides not matched to a gene: 5. CDR1 is KGHSH, CDR2 LQKENI, per germline. Here the CDR3 reads CASSEAGGAYEQYF. In DNA form, the CDR3 reads TGTGCCAGCTCCGAGGCGGGAGGGGCCTACGAGCAGTACTTC.

The genes are TRBV7-9 and TRBJ2-3, with a tentative D call TRBD1 (6 bases). V was clipped by 5 bases and J by 4 bases, with 13 bases between them. This CDR3 region has 14 residues. Germline assignment: CDR1 SEHNR and CDR2 FQNEAQ (reference sequence). This CDR3 is CASSQEGEADTQYF. The CDR3 region has the DNA TGTGCCAGCAGCCAAGAGGGGGAAGCAGATACGCAGTATTTT. Filled out from reference TRBV7-9 and TRBJ2-3, the complete variable domain reads DTGVSQNPRHKITKRGQNVTFRCDPISEHNRLYWYRQTLGQGPEFLTYFQNEAQLEKSRLLSDRFSAERPKGSFSTLEIQRTEQGDSAMYLCASSQEGEADTQYFGPGTRLTVL.

The V call is TRBV2, the J call TRBJ1-6, with D perhaps matching TRBD1 (5 bases). This CDR3 has 16 residues. V lost 4 bases to trimming and J lost 7 bases, with 17 bases between them. Germline-derived CDR1 and CDR2 are SNHLY and FYNNEI. CDR3 nucleotides: TGTGCCAGCAGTGTCACCATCCAAGGGGCCAATTCACCCCTCCACTTT. Translation: CASSVTIQGANSPLHF.

V gene TRBV2 combines with J gene TRBJ2-7; D may be TRBD2 (6 bases). Trimming removed 7 bases at V and 3 bases at J, with 16 bases between. Germline-derived CDR1 and CDR2 are SNHLY and FYNNEI. The CDR3 extends over 14 amino acids. The CDR3 DNA follows: TGTGCCAGCAATTGGGACTCAAACGTCTACGAGCAGTACTTC. This encodes CASNWDSNVYEQYF.

This chain uses TRBV27 with TRBJ1-2, with 7 bases lining up with TRBD1. With 3 bases clipped from V and 3 bases from J, the junction kept 4 bases outside the gene matches. CDR1 and CDR2 from the germline V gene are MNHEY and SMNVEV (reference sequence). The CDR3 is made up of 14 amino acids. The CDR3 nucleotides are TGTGCCAGCAGTTTCGGTCAGGGGGACTATGGCTACACCTTC. Residues: CASSFGQGDYGYTF.

Here the CDR3 DNA reads TGTGCCATCAGTGAGTCCGAACAATACTACGGCTCACCCCTCCACTTT. This sequence encodes CAISESEQYYGSPLHF. The chain carries TRBV10-3 and TRBJ1-6; D ambiguous. Germline CDR1 reads ENHRY; CDR2 reads SYGVKD. The CDR3 is 16 amino acids. Trimming removed 0 bases at V and 10 bases at J, with 16 bases between.

The gene calls are TRBV5-1 and TRBJ2-1; TRBD2 matches 16 bases. This CDR3 region has 15 residues. Germline CDR1 SGHRS, CDR2 YFSETQ. J was trimmed by 8 bases and V by 4 bases; bases with no gene match: 3. For the CDR3, the DNA is TGCGCCAGCAGCCCGGGACTAGCGGGGGGGGATGAGCAGTTCTTC. It specifies CASSPGLAGGDEQFF.

This sequence joins TRBV7-8 and TRBJ2-2; 9 positions match TRBD1. The CDR3 extends over 17 amino acids. J was trimmed by 6 bases and V by 5 bases; bases with no gene match: 13. CDR1 is SGHVS, CDR2 FQNEAQ, per germline. CDR3 sequence (DNA): TGTGCCAGCAGCCTCTCGCCGGGACAGGGATTTGCCGGGGAGCTGTTTTTT. It yields the protein CASSLSPGQGFAGELFF.

The V and J genes are TRBV6-4 and TRBJ2-2; D not resolved. Germline CDR1 reads MRHNA; CDR2 reads SNTAGT. This CDR3 spans 14 amino acids. V shed 6 bases and J shed 1 base, with 9 bases lying between them. In nucleotides, the CDR3 is TGTGCCAGCAGGGGTGGGCAGAACACCGGGGAGCTGTTTTTT. Amino acids: CASRGGQNTGELFF.

This clone has just one count. The chain carries TRBV4-1 and TRBJ1-1; 7 bases match TRBD1. J lost 5 bases, V lost 8 bases, and 2 bases had no gene match. The CDR3 runs 11 residues. CDR1 MGHRA and CDR2 YSYEKL come from the germline V gene. The CDR3 DNA reads as TGCGCCAGCGCAGGGGGAACTGAAGCTTTCTTT. This translates into CASAGGTEAFF.

The rearrangement joins TRBV5-1 to TRBJ2-2; 8 positions agree with TRBD1. With V trimmed by 8 bases and J by 0 bases, 6 bases remained unmatched. CDR3 length: 15 residues. The germline V gene encodes CDR1 SGHRS and CDR2 YFSETQ. The chain's CDR3 is CASSQGVTNTGELFF. The CDR3 bases are TGCGCCAGTTCACAGGGGGTAACGAACACCGGGGAGCTGTTTTTT.

V usage is TRBV2 and J usage is TRBJ2-4; the D gene is possibly TRBD1 (6 bases). This CDR3 is built from 14 residues. CDR1 and CDR2 from the germline V gene are SNHLY and FYNNEI. Between the trimmed V and J ends, which lost 2 bases and 8 bases, there was a span of 13 bases. CDR3 residues: CASSENRDGYIQYF. CDR3 DNA sequence: TGTGCCAGCAGTGAAAACAGGGATGGATACATTCAGTACTTC. The full variable domain, in which reference TRBV2 and TRBJ2-4 provide the parts outside the CDR3, is EPEVTQTPSHQVTQMGQEVILRCVPISNHLYFYWYRQILGQKVEFLVSFYNNEISEKSEIFDDQFSVERPDGSNFTLKIRSTKLEDSAMYFCASSENRDGYIQYFGAGTRLSVL.

The gene calls are TRBV5-6 and TRBJ1-2; D possibly corresponds to TRBD1 (6 bases). Looked up from germline, CDR1 is SGHDT and CDR2 is YYEEEE. The CDR3 runs to 15 residues. With 0 bases removed from V and 8 bases from J, the gap between germline ends came to 17 bases. In DNA form, the CDR3 reads TGTGCCAGCAGCTTGGGGGACATCGGGTTCCGGGGCTACACCTTC. This sequence encodes CASSLGDIGFRGYTF.

There are a few counts of this clone. The J gene is TRBJ2-7, the V gene TRBV5-1; tentatively, D is TRBD2 (5 bases). The CDR3 runs 12 residues. CDR1 SGHRS and CDR2 YFSETQ come from the germline V gene. Trimming pared 0 bases from V and 5 bases from J, leaving 6 bases between. CDR3 sequence (DNA): TGCGCCAGCAGCTTGGGAGGGCACGAGCAGTACTTC. Translated: CASSLGGHEQYF.

This clone was found a few times. The chain couples TRBV4-1 to TRBJ1-5; no clear D gene. V was pared by 2 bases and J by 1 base, with 15 bases between. Germline-derived CDR1 and CDR2 are MGHRA and YSYEKL. This CDR3 contains 17 residues. The CDR3 DNA reads TGCGCCAGCAGCCAATCCGGGTCATCGAGGAGCAATCAGCCCCAGCATTTT. Its protein product is CASSQSGSSRSNQPQHF.

This rearrangement joins TRBV9 to TRBJ2-1, with TRBD2 as a possible D gene (5 bases). The ends were cut back, 4 bases at V and 1 base at J, with 12 bases in the middle. CDR1 is SGDLS and CDR2 is YYNGEE in the germline V gene. This CDR3 is built from 15 residues. The CDR3, as DNA: TGTGCCAGCAGCTTCGCGGGCGATTCCTACAATGAGCAGTTCTTC. Translated: CASSFAGDSYNEQFF.

This clone was detected many times. The rearrangement joins TRBV6-1 to TRBJ1-1, with D tentatively TRBD1 (6 bases). Germline assignment: CDR1 MNHNS and CDR2 SASEGT. V was shortened by 6 bases and J by 1 base, with 12 bases between the two germline ends. This CDR3 has 14 residues. The CDR3 is CASRADRPNTEAFF. The CDR3 bases are TGTGCCAGCAGAGCCGACAGGCCGAACACTGAAGCTTTCTTT.

The V call is TRBV12-5, the J call TRBJ2-4; 10 nucleotides line up with TRBD1. Trimming took 5 bases from V and 1 from J; bases not matched to a gene: 2. Per germline, CDR1 LGHNT and CDR2 FRNRAP. This CDR3 comprises 15 residues. The CDR3 protein is CASGQDRGAKNIQYF. The CDR3 coding sequence is TGTGCTAGTGGTCAGGACAGGGGGGCCAAAAACATTCAGTACTTC.

This chain joins TRBV9 and TRBJ2-2, with D tentatively TRBD2 (5 bases). The CDR3 totals 16 residues. The germline CDR1 and CDR2 sequences are SGDLS and YYNGEE. V lost 3 bases, J lost 2 bases, and 14 bases lay in between. CDR3: CASSDSVIPNTGELFF. The CDR3 region has the DNA TGTGCCAGCAGCGATAGCGTAATCCCAAACACCGGGGAGCTGTTTTTT.

The chain is built from TRBV19 and TRBJ2-3; 10 nucleotides agree with TRBD2. Germline assignment: CDR1 LNHDA and CDR2 SQIVND (reference sequence). The ends lost 5 bases at V and 5 bases at J; junction bases unmatched: 10. This CDR3 has 16 amino acids. In DNA, the CDR3 is TGTGCCAGTAGTTTCAATAGCGGGGGGAGGATAGATACGCAGTATTTT. Protein product: CASSFNSGGRIDTQYF.

The genes are TRBV19 and TRBJ1-3; D uncertain. This CDR3 contains 13 residues. Germline lookup yields CDR1 LNHDA and CDR2 SQIVND (reference sequence). Deletions cut 9 bases from V and 0 bases from J, with 9 bases between. The CDR3, as DNA: TGTGCCAGCAGTGTCCTCTCTGGAAACACCATATATTTT. Amino acids: CASSVLSGNTIYF.

A remark on this clone: Different DNA sequences within this sample yield the same CDR3. CDR3 nucleotide sequence: TGTGCCAGCAGTGAAGCTTCGGGGACTGAAGCTTTCTTT. This gives the protein CASSEASGTEAFF. J is TRBJ1-1 and V is TRBV2; D call uncertain. Germline loops: CDR1 SNHLY, CDR2 FYNNEI. The CDR3 sequence is 13 residues long. Trimming pared 0 bases from V and 5 bases from J, leaving 7 bases between.

The gene calls are TRBV6-5 and TRBJ2-7, with TRBD1 as a possible D gene (5 bases). The germline CDR1 and CDR2 sequences are MNHEY and SVGAGI. The CDR3 is 15 amino acids. Trimming removed 5 bases from V and 3 bases from J, with 17 bases in between. In nucleotides, the CDR3 is TGTGCCAGCAGTCAAACAGGAAGTCAGATCTACGAGCAGTACTTC. Protein product: CASSQTGSQIYEQYF.

This clone was counted at least ten times. The V and J genes are TRBV5-1 and TRBJ1-5, with D possibly TRBD1 on 5 matching bases. Germline loops: CDR1 SGHRS, CDR2 YFSETQ. The CDR3 is made up of 13 amino acids. The V gene lost 4 bases and the J gene lost 6 bases, with 11 bases spanning the gap. CDR3 sequence reads: CASSPTGGQPQHF. DNA of the CDR3: TGCGCCAGCAGCCCCACCGGGGGTCAGCCCCAGCATTTT.

The chain has TRBV14 and TRBJ1-1, with unresolved D. CDR1 SGHDN and CDR2 FVKESK come from the germline V gene. The CDR3 is 13 amino acids. Trimming removed 2 bases from V and 4 bases from J, with 8 bases in between. This CDR3 reads CASSQLRGTEAFF. CDR3 nucleotide sequence: TGTGCCAGCAGCCAACTACGAGGCACTGAAGCTTTCTTT.